The clone carrying this T cell receptor beta chain was seen once. Its cognate antigen is unknown. Time point: after dendritic cell vaccination, including at tumor progression/relapse. This sample is drawn from a study of glioma-infiltrating T cells after dendritic cell vaccination. Study details: Patients received autologous tumor lysate-pulsed dendritic cell vaccination between 2003 and 2012.

The PCR used 60 V beta and 13 J beta primers. This table comes from immunoSEQ multiplex PCR, and its TCRdb copy is limited to in-frame clones, with some not included. The profile covers around 90,000 clones, with roughly four fifths appearing a single time and roughly 2% taken by the ten largest. The study, taken as a whole, reports: Higher TCR clonality did not directly relate to longer survival.

V was trimmed by 5 bases and J by 4 bases, leaving 17 bases between them. Germline V gene data show CDR1 as SNHLY and CDR2 as FYNNEI. The CDR3 is 15 amino acids. The chain couples TRBV2 to TRBJ2-5; possible D gene TRBD2, 5 bases. The clonotype comes from a human donor with glioblastoma. Source: blood, taken after dendritic cell vaccination. In nucleotides, the CDR3 is TGTGCCAGCAGTACGGCCCACAGCGGAGGAGAGACCCAGTACTTC. Translated, it gives CASSTAHSGGETQYF.